A single sample gave rise to the 17 T cell receptor beta chains below, sequenced in a study of T cell responses to AZD1222 COVID-19 vaccine. Some clones are missing from TCRdb's copy, which holds only in-frame ones; the method was immunoSEQ multiplex PCR. The sample carries under 110,000 clones, 80% to 95% recorded once. Sequenced material: peripheral blood, taken 28 days after the second AZD1222 dose. Receptors were obtained from an adult who received the AZD1222 COVID-19 vaccine.

The chain uses TRBV5-1 and TRBJ2-5, with unresolved D. Germline CDR1 and CDR2: SGHRS and YFSETQ. The CDR3 has 15 residues. Trimming stripped 1 base from V and 1 base from J, with 11 bases between. The CDR3: CASSLLGLGQETQYF. In nucleotides, the CDR3 is TGCGCCAGCAGCTTGCTGGGTTTGGGCCAAGAGACCCAGTACTTC.

V and J are TRBV6-6 and TRBJ2-7, with D possibly being TRBD1 (6 bases). The CDR3 spans 16 residues. V was cut by 6 bases and J by 5 bases, with 23 bases left in between. Germline V gene sequence: CDR1 MNHNY, CDR2 SVGAGI (reference sequence). CDR3 residues: CASRQSGQKGRHEQYF. DNA for the CDR3: TGTGCCAGCAGGCAATCCGGACAGAAAGGAAGACACGAGCAGTACTTC.

The chain uses TRBV29-1 and TRBJ1-1, with D unclear. Trimming shortened V by 4 bases and J by 2 bases, and 11 bases separated the two germline ends. Germline CDR1 and CDR2: SQVTM and ANQGSEA. The CDR3 contains 13 residues. CDR3 sequence: CSVAKGGNTEAFF. The CDR3 nucleotides read TGCAGCGTTGCCAAAGGCGGAAACACTGAAGCTTTCTTT. Complete variable domain (other parts from reference TRBV29-1 and TRBJ1-1): SAVISQKPSRDICQRGTSLTIQCQVDSQVTMMFWYRQQPGQSLTLIATANQGSEATYESGFVIDKFPISRPNLTFSTLTVSNMSPEDSSIYLCSVAKGGNTEAFFGQGTRLTVV.

The J gene is TRBJ2-2, the V gene TRBV9, with D unclear. The CDR3 has 14 residues. V was clipped by 0 bases and J by 5 bases, with 8 bases between them. The germline CDR1 and CDR2 sequences are SGDLS and YYNGEE. DNA of the CDR3: TGTGCCAGCAGCGTAGGCGCGGTGACCGGGGAGCTGTTTTTT. Amino acids: CASSVGAVTGELFF.

This chain connects TRBV6-5 to TRBJ2-4, with D perhaps TRBD1 (6 bases). The germline V gene encodes CDR1 MNHEY and CDR2 SVGAGI. The CDR3 extends over 14 amino acids. Between the trimmed V and J ends, which lost 5 bases and 2 bases, there was a span of 10 bases. The CDR3 is CASSQQGSKNIQYF. The CDR3 DNA is TGTGCCAGCAGTCAACAGGGCTCCAAAAACATTCAGTACTTC.

This chain connects TRBV10-3 to TRBJ1-1; 9 positions agree with TRBD1. V shed 11 bases, J shed 3 bases, and the junction held 7 bases outside the gene matches. CDR3 length: 13 residues. Per the germline V gene, CDR1 is ENHRY and CDR2 is SYGVKD. CDR3 nucleotide sequence: TGTGCCTCGGGACAGGGTGCGGACACTGAAGCTTTCTTT. It is translated as CASGQGADTEAFF.

Only one count was recorded for this clone. The chain recombines TRBV21-1 with TRBJ2-4. TRBV21-1 is a pseudogene. The CDR3 sequence is 15 residues long. The chain's CDR3 is CASSKAHVAKNIQYF. The CDR3 nucleotides read TGTGCCAGCAGCAAAGCGCACGTAGCCAAAAACATTCAGTACTTC.

The rearrangement joins TRBV4-1 to TRBJ2-2; possible D gene TRBD2, 6 bases. V was pared by 1 base and J by 3 bases, with 12 bases between. This CDR3 contains 16 residues. CDR1 is MGHRA and CDR2 is YSYEKL in the germline V gene. The CDR3 DNA sequence: TGCGCCAGCAGCCAAGCTATGGGACTGTACACCGGGGAGCTGTTTTTT. Translation gives CASSQAMGLYTGELFF.

V usage is TRBV7-2 and J usage is TRBJ1-2; D remains ambiguous. This CDR3 region has 13 residues. V was shortened by 4 bases and J by 1 base, with 7 bases between the two germline ends. The germline V gene has CDR1 SGHTA and CDR2 FQGNSA. In DNA form, the CDR3 reads TGTGCCAGCAGCTGGGCCCTTAACTATGGCTACACCTTC. It yields the protein CASSWALNYGYTF.

The rearrangement uses TRBV2 and TRBJ1-1, with D perhaps matching TRBD1 (6 bases). Germline CDR1 reads SNHLY; CDR2 reads FYNNEI. The CDR3 runs to 13 residues. The germline V and J ends were trimmed by 4 bases and 5 bases, with 11 bases remaining between them. CDR3 sequence: CASSAEGTTEAFF. CDR3 bases: TGTGCCAGCAGTGCGGAGGGGACAACTGAAGCTTTCTTT.

The chain combines TRBV19 with TRBJ1-5; D call uncertain. The germline V and J ends were trimmed by 3 bases and 6 bases, with 12 bases remaining between them. CDR3 length: 14 amino acids. CDR1 is LNHDA, CDR2 SQIVND, per germline (reference sequence). The CDR3 DNA reads TGTGCCAGTAGTATGGCGGCAGGCCCTCAGCCCCAGCATTTT. Protein: CASSMAAGPQPQHF.

The V call is TRBV2, the J call TRBJ2-4; the match to TRBD2 covers 7 bases. V shed 4 bases and J 11 bases; nucleotides not matched to a gene: 14. Germline V CDR1 and CDR2: SNHLY, FYNNEI. This CDR3 comprises 15 residues. The DNA for the CDR3 is TGTGCCAGCAGTGGTCTAGCGGTGACCCGGGGGGTTCAGTACTTC. It codes for CASSGLAVTRGVQYF.

The CDR3 region has the DNA TGTGCCAGCAGCTTAGCCCACAGGGGAGGAGAGCAGTACTTC. As protein: CASSLAHRGGEQYF. The rearrangement joins TRBV7-6 to TRBJ2-7; D is possibly TRBD1 (7 bases). The length of the CDR3 is 14 residues. V lost 0 bases and J 7 bases, leaving 13 bases between the germline ends. Germline V lookup: CDR1 SGHVS, CDR2 FNYEAQ.

This chain uses TRBV5-4 with TRBJ2-7, with 11 positions matching TRBD2. In germline, CDR1 is SGHNT, CDR2 YYREEE (reference sequence). The CDR3 runs 15 residues. J lost 4 bases, V lost 4 bases, and 7 bases had no gene match. Here the CDR3 reads CASSADTSGGYEQYF. CDR3 in DNA: TGTGCCAGCAGCGCGGATACTAGCGGGGGTTACGAGCAGTACTTC.

The rearrangement uses TRBV5-1 and TRBJ2-1, with 8 positions matching TRBD2. The CDR3 length is 15 residues. The germline gives CDR1 SGHRS, CDR2 YFSETQ. With 2 bases clipped from V and 5 bases from J, the junction kept 6 bases outside the gene matches. The CDR3 nucleotides read TGCGCCAGCAGCTTTTTCGGGGGGGTTAACAATGAGCAGTTCTTC. Residues: CASSFFGGVNNEQFF.

This rearrangement joins TRBV11-2 to TRBJ2-5; TRBD1 might be the D (5 bases). V shed 5 bases and J shed 5 bases, with 15 bases lying between them. Germline lookup yields CDR1 SGHAT and CDR2 FQNNGV. This CDR3 has 14 amino acids. The CDR3 here is CASSRRVGPETQYF. In DNA, the CDR3 is TGTGCCAGCAGCCGCCGGGTGGGGCCGGAGACCCAGTACTTC.

This clone was found once. The chain recombines TRBV19 with TRBJ1-2; no firm D call. V was clipped by 2 bases and J by 5 bases, with 15 bases between them. The CDR3 spans 15 residues. Germline V gene lookup returns CDR1 LNHDA and CDR2 SQIVND (reference sequence). In DNA form, the CDR3 reads TGTGCCAGTAGTATACGGGCAGCAAACTCTTATGGCTACACCTTC. As protein: CASSIRAANSYGYTF.